The 26 T cell receptor beta chains in this list originate from one sample, sequenced in a study of OX40 agonist ivuxolimab in advanced cancers. Here immunoSEQ multiplex PCR was the method, and the copy in TCRdb shows in-frame clones only, minus some. The table records some 70,000 clones, more than 70% of them present only once. Here the sequenced sample was CD4+ or CD8+ T cells sorted from blood, taken in a trial of the OX40 agonist ivuxolimab. The receptors originated from an adult with an advanced solid tumor such as melanoma, head and neck, liver or kidney cancer.

The chain employs TRBV7-9 and TRBJ2-2; D gene unclear. The CDR3 extends over 14 amino acids. The V end was cut by 1 base, the J end by 3 bases, with 6 bases between. CDR1 SEHNR and CDR2 FQNEAQ come from the germline V gene (reference sequence). The DNA for the CDR3 is TGTGCCAGCAGCTTAGGTCCCGACACCGGGGAGCTGTTTTTT. Protein product: CASSLGPDTGELFF.

The chain uses TRBV7-2 and TRBJ2-2, with TRBD2 matching over 13 bases. In germline, CDR1 is SGHTA, CDR2 FQGNSA. This CDR3 is built from 16 residues. With V trimmed by 6 bases and J by 3 bases, 4 bases remained unmatched. This chain's CDR3 is CASRRTSGSYTGELFF. For the CDR3, the DNA is TGTGCCAGCAGACGGACTAGCGGGAGTTACACCGGGGAGCTGTTTTTT.

The chain carries TRBV27 and TRBJ2-2, with D tentatively TRBD1 (5 bases). Deletions cut 5 bases from V and 4 bases from J, with 5 bases between. This CDR3 is built from 12 residues. Per germline, CDR1 MNHEY and CDR2 SMNVEV (reference sequence). The CDR3 DNA follows: TGTGCCAGCAGTGACAGCACCGGGGAGCTGTTTTTT. It translates to CASSDSTGELFF.

CDR3 residues: CASSPPLNTEAFF. The CDR3 bases are TGTGCCAGCTCACCGCCCTTGAACACTGAAGCTTTCTTT. The chain employs TRBV18 and TRBJ1-1; the D is unclear. Germline V gene sequence: CDR1 KGHSH, CDR2 LQKENI. V shed 3 bases and J shed 0 bases, with 5 bases lying between them. This CDR3 contains 13 residues.

The V and J genes are TRBV2 and TRBJ1-1, with D possibly being TRBD1 (5 bases). V was cut by 6 bases and J by 3 bases, with 14 bases left in between. CDR1 is SNHLY and CDR2 is FYNNEI in the germline V gene. The CDR3 covers 14 residues. The DNA of the CDR3 is TGTGCCAGCAGCGGTCTATCAGGGCACACTGAAGCTTTCTTT. Translated: CASSGLSGHTEAFF.

The V and J genes are TRBV29-1 and TRBJ2-1, with 9 bases lining up with TRBD2. CDR3 length: 18 amino acids. Trimming at V came to 5 bases and at J to 4 bases, leaving 18 bases not matched to a gene. Germline CDR1 reads SQVTM; CDR2 reads ANQGSEA. The CDR3 spells CSVSGFSVAGGRYNEQFF. The CDR3 region has the DNA TGCAGCGTTAGTGGGTTTTCGGTGGCGGGAGGGCGGTACAATGAGCAGTTCTTC.

A few counts support this clone. The chain carries TRBV7-9 and TRBJ2-5; possibly TRBD2 for D (6 bases). The CDR3 runs 14 residues. CDR1 is SEHNR and CDR2 is FQNEAQ in the germline V gene (reference sequence). Trimming shortened V by 2 bases and J by 4 bases, and 11 bases separated the two germline ends. CDR3 nucleotides: TGTGCCAGCAGCTTAAGTACGGGAGTAGAGACCCAGTACTTC. Translated, it gives CASSLSTGVETQYF.

The V gene is TRBV28, the J gene TRBJ2-5; D is uncertain. The CDR3 sequence is 12 residues long. CDR1 and CDR2 (germline): MDHEN, SYDVKM. Trimming cost V 5 bases and J 1 base, with 5 bases left between them. DNA for the CDR3: TGTGCCAGCAGTCCTTTCCAAGAGACCCAGTACTTC. Encoded protein: CASSPFQETQYF.

The rearrangement uses TRBV6-4 and TRBJ2-1; TRBD1 aligns across 7 bases. The ends lost 2 bases at V and 3 bases at J; junction bases unmatched: 4. CDR3 length: 15 amino acids. CDR1 is MRHNA, CDR2 SNTAGT, per germline. CDR3 nucleotide sequence: TGTGCCAGCAGTGACAAACCAGGGGGCTACAATGAGCAGTTCTTC. Translating gives CASSDKPGGYNEQFF.

Here the CDR3 DNA reads TGTGCCAGCAGCTTATCGGGGAGTTATGGAAACACCATATATTTT. This codes for CASSLSGSYGNTIYF. This chain connects TRBV11-2 to TRBJ1-3; D gene ambiguous. This CDR3 has 15 amino acids. The V and J ends lost 2 bases and 3 bases respectively, with 11 bases between them. Germline V gene sequence: CDR1 SGHAT, CDR2 FQNNGV.

The V and J genes are TRBV5-4 and TRBJ2-7; no firm D call. The CDR3 consists of 12 residues. V lost 4 bases and J 6 bases, leaving 11 bases between the germline ends. CDR1 and CDR2 from the germline V gene are SGHNT and YYREEE (reference sequence). The CDR3 sequence is CASSLRGSEQYF. The CDR3 DNA follows: TGTGCCAGCAGCCTGCGCGGTTCCGAGCAGTACTTC.

This clone was seen a handful of times. The chain recombines TRBV27 with TRBJ2-1, with D uncertain. V lost 7 bases and J 4 bases, leaving 8 bases between the germline ends. CDR1 and CDR2 from the germline V gene are MNHEY and SMNVEV (reference sequence). This CDR3 comprises 12 residues. This CDR3 is CASKDVYNEQFF. In DNA, the CDR3 is TGTGCCAGCAAGGACGTATACAATGAGCAGTTCTTC.

The V call is TRBV2, the J call TRBJ1-1; a possible D gene is TRBD1 (6 bases). This CDR3 comprises 15 residues. The germline CDR1 and CDR2 sequences are SNHLY and FYNNEI. Trimming stripped 8 bases from V and 6 bases from J, with 22 bases between. The CDR3 coding sequence is TGTGCCAGCCGACGGTCCCCAAGGGGGGATGCTGAAGCTTTCTTT. Protein: CASRRSPRGDAEAFF.

This clone occurred many times. This chain connects TRBV10-3 to TRBJ2-7; the match to TRBD2 covers 8 bases. Unmatched junction bases numbered 13, after V lost 11 bases and J lost 7 bases. The CDR3 sequence is 13 residues long. Germline CDR1 and CDR2: ENHRY and SYGVKD. CDR3 residues: CAASRGGPVEQYF. CDR3 DNA: TGTGCCGCCTCCCGGGGGGGGCCTGTGGAGCAGTACTTC.

This clone came up a few times. CDR3 in DNA: TGCGCCAGCAGCCAAGCTGTCTGGGACCAGCCCCAGCATTTT. Translated, it gives CASSQAVWDQPQHF. The rearrangement uses TRBV4-1 and TRBJ1-5, with a possible D match to TRBD1 (5 bases). V was trimmed by 1 base and J by 7 bases, leaving 11 bases between them. This CDR3 comprises 14 residues. Per germline, CDR1 MGHRA and CDR2 YSYEKL.

This clone was observed a single time. V is TRBV12-5 and J is TRBJ2-5; weak D call: TRBD2 (7 bases). There are 15 residues in the CDR3. V lost 2 bases and J lost 5, with 15 bases in between. The germline V gene has CDR1 LGHNT and CDR2 FRNRAP. As DNA, the CDR3 is TGTGCTAGTGGTTTGAGTGCGGGGGCTGGGGAGACCCAGTACTTC. Translation gives CASGLSAGAGETQYF.

This rearrangement joins TRBV27 to TRBJ1-2; 9 nucleotides agree with TRBD1. V lost 6 bases to trimming and J lost 4 bases; unmatched junction nucleotides: 3. The CDR3 is made up of 13 amino acids. Looked up from germline, CDR1 is MNHEY and CDR2 is SMNVEV (reference sequence). The CDR3 spells CASRGQGSYGYTF. CDR3 bases: TGTGCCAGCAGGGGACAGGGAAGCTATGGCTACACCTTC.

The CDR3 here is CASSSPAGDGYTF. CDR3 nucleotides: TGTGCCAGCAGCTCGCCTGCAGGGGATGGCTACACCTTC. The genes are TRBV7-3 and TRBJ1-2; D is possibly TRBD1 (6 bases). Trimming cost V 4 bases and J 6 bases, with 12 bases left between them. The CDR3 has 13 residues. Germline V lookup: CDR1 SGHTA, CDR2 FQGTGA.

The count of this clone is one. The chain is built from TRBV4-1 and TRBJ2-2; a weak D match, TRBD1 (5 bases). Germline V gene lookup returns CDR1 MGHRA and CDR2 YSYEKL. This CDR3 has 15 amino acids. V lost 4 bases, J lost 0 bases, and 9 bases lay in between. CDR3 DNA sequence: TGCGCCAGCAGCCGACAGCCTGCGAACACCGGGGAGCTGTTTTTT. Protein product: CASSRQPANTGELFF.

This clone has more than one count but fewer than ten. This rearrangement joins TRBV30 to TRBJ1-4, with 7 bases matching TRBD1. V shed 3 bases and J 1 base; nucleotides not matched to a gene: 8. Germline values: CDR1 GTSNPN, CDR2 SVGIG (reference sequence). There are 16 residues in the CDR3. The CDR3: CAWSLQGEITNEKLFF. The CDR3, as DNA: TGTGCCTGGAGCCTGCAGGGGGAAATAACTAATGAAAAACTGTTTTTT.

The CDR3: CASSEYRVNTEAFF. The CDR3 bases are TGCGCCAGCAGTGAGTATCGGGTGAACACTGAAGCTTTCTTT. The rearrangement links TRBV10-1 to TRBJ1-1; D not resolved. The V end was cut by 1 base, the J end by 0 bases, with 6 bases between. Germline CDR1 reads WNHNN; CDR2 reads SYGVQD (reference sequence). This CDR3 comprises 14 residues.

The chain links TRBV5-4 to TRBJ1-1; TRBD1 matches 8 bases. The V and J ends lost 3 bases and 5 bases, in that order; junction bases with no gene match: 6. This CDR3 comprises 14 residues. CDR1 is SGHNT and CDR2 is YYREEE in the germline V gene (reference sequence). The CDR3 sequence is CASSSRGPKTEAFF. In DNA, the CDR3 is TGTGCCAGCAGCTCCAGGGGGCCGAAGACTGAAGCTTTCTTT.

This chain joins TRBV30 and TRBJ1-1, with 8 bases fitting TRBD1. From germline, CDR1 is GTSNPN and CDR2 SVGIG (reference sequence). CDR3 length: 15 residues. Trimming removed 2 bases from V and 0 bases from J; junction bases left unmatched: 5. The CDR3 DNA follows: TGTGCCTGGAGTCTGGCAGGGGGCATGAACACTGAAGCTTTCTTT. This encodes CAWSLAGGMNTEAFF. The full variable domain, its missing parts supplied by reference TRBV30 and TRBJ1-1, is SQTIHQWPATLVQPVGSPLSLECTVEGTSNPNLYWYRQAAGRGLQLLFYSVGIGQISSEVPQNLSASRPQDRQFILSSKKLLLSDSGFYLCAWSLAGGMNTEAFFGQGTRLTVV.

V is TRBV9 and J is TRBJ2-1, with 11 bases that match TRBD2. Looked up from germline, CDR1 is SGDLS and CDR2 is YYNGEE. Losses at the gene ends were 4 bases for V and 4 bases for J; bases not matched to a gene: 22. This CDR3 is built from 21 residues. The CDR3 sequence is CASSRQLTSGSLSIGYNEQFF. DNA of the CDR3: TGTGCCAGCAGCCGACAGTTAACTAGCGGGAGTTTATCTATCGGATACAATGAGCAGTTCTTC.

The chain is built from TRBV6-6 and TRBJ2-3; the D is unclear. CDR3 length equals 14 residues. V was pared by 0 bases and J by 4 bases, with 8 bases between. Germline CDR1 reads MNHNY; CDR2 reads SVGAGI (reference sequence). As DNA, the CDR3 is TGTGCCAGCAGTTACTCTTCCAGTGCAGATACGCAGTATTTT. Translating it yields CASSYSSSADTQYF.

V and J are TRBV30 and TRBJ1-2, with D possibly TRBD1 on 6 matching bases. The V gene's germline CDR1 is GTSNPN and CDR2 SVGIG (reference sequence). V was cut by 2 bases and J by 8 bases, with 12 bases left in between. The CDR3 is made up of 12 amino acids. CDR3 region: CAWSRGAEGYTF. CDR3 in DNA: TGTGCCTGGAGTCGGGGGGCGGAGGGCTACACCTTC.